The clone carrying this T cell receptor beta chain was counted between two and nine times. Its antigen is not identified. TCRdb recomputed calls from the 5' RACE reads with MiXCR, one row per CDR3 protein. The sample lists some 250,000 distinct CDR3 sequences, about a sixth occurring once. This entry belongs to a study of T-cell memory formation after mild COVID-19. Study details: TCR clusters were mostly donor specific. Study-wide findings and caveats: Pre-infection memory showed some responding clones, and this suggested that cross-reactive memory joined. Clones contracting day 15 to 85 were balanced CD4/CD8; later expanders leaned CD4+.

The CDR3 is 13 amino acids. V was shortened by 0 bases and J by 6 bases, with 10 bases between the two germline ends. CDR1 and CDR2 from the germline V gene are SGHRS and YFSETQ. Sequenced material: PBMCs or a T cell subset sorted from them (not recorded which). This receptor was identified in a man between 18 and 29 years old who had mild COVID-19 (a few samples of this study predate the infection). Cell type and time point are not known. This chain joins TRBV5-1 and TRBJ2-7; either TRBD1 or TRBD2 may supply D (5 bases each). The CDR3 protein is CASSLGWDGEQYF. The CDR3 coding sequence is TGCGCCAGCAGCTTGGGATGGGACGGCGAGCAGTACTTC. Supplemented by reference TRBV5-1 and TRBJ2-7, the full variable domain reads KAGVTQTPRYLIKTRGQQVTLSCSPISGHRSVSWYQQTPGQGLQFLFEYFSETQRNKGNFPGRFSGRQFSNSRSEMNVSTLELGDSALYLCASSLGWDGEQYFGPGTRLTVT.